This T cell receptor beta chain emerged from a study of spatial heterogeneity in lung cancer. Whole-study context: Each distinct TCR and UMI combination averaged more than ten appearances in raw reads. Study-wide results and caveats: Follow-up blood showed ubiquitous expanded tumor TCRs less than blood at resection did.

Germline trimming cut 2 bases from V and 9 bases from J; bases unmatched to any gene: 14. The CDR3 is 16 amino acids. Per the germline V gene, CDR1 is SGHRS and CDR2 is YFSETQ. The time point here: sample taken at primary tumor resection. Whole RNA, isolated from tumor, nontumor lung or frozen PBMC, was sequenced without prior sorting. The donors comprised around 72 untreated early-stage non-small cell lung cancer patients. TCRdb reanalysed the 5' RACE reads using MiXCR and keeps one entry per CDR3 protein. The sample has under 100,000 distinct CDR3 sequences, approximately 8.9% seen once. The sample holds one count of this clonotype. The target antigen is unknown.

The receptor was isolated from a male donor with early-stage non-small cell lung cancer. The chain recombines TRBV5-1 with TRBJ2-1; 7 bases are a match to TRBD1. The source material was PBMCs, sampled at surgery. The CDR3 here is CASSFIGDSRGGEQFF. DNA of the CDR3: TGCGCCAGCAGCTTTATCGGGGACAGTCGAGGTGGTGAGCAGTTCTTC. The full variable domain, its missing parts supplied by reference TRBV5-1 and TRBJ2-1, is KAGVTQTPRYLIKTRGQQVTLSCSPISGHRSVSWYQQTPGQGLQFLFEYFSETQRNKGNFPGRFSGRQFSNSRSEMNVSTLELGDSALYLCASSFIGDSRGGEQFFGPGTRLTVL.